One and the same sample provided the 32 T cell receptor beta chains below, sequenced in a study of radiation and T cells in renal cell carcinoma. Specified time point: blood 2 weeks post-SBRT. Treatment of the sample: 15 Gy SBRT to primary tumor, nephrectomy 4 weeks later. The repertoire was sequenced with immunoSEQ multiplex PCR; TCRdb's copy has only in-frame clones and lacks some. The data show roughly 120,000 clones, with around four fifths seen just once and under 2.5% held by the top ten. Material: blood, obtained from a patient whose treatment included radiotherapy and nephrectomy. The receptors originated from a woman in her sixties with renal cell carcinoma.

The chain carries TRBV6-1 and TRBJ1-5, with TRBD1 as a possible D gene (6 bases). Germline V gene sequence: CDR1 MNHNS, CDR2 SASEGT. This CDR3 is built from 14 residues. Trimming shortened V by 5 bases and J by 6 bases, and 14 bases separated the two germline ends. CDR3 DNA: TGTGCCAGCAGTAGGGGGACCTGGGGTCAGCCCCAGCATTTT. Protein: CASSRGTWGQPQHF.

V usage is TRBV9 and J usage is TRBJ1-5, with 9 bases that match TRBD1. The CDR3 totals 14 residues. Looked up from germline, CDR1 is SGDLS and CDR2 is YYNGEE. V gave up 7 bases and J gave up 5 bases; unmatched junction bases: 7. CDR3: CASGGGDRDQPQHF. The CDR3 nucleotides are TGTGCCAGCGGTGGAGGGGACAGGGATCAGCCCCAGCATTTT.

This clone was recorded once. This chain connects TRBV19 to TRBJ2-3; 8 nucleotides match TRBD1. From germline, CDR1 is LNHDA and CDR2 SQIVND (reference sequence). This CDR3 has 16 residues. V lost 6 bases and J lost 0; bases outside the gene matches: 8. The DNA for the CDR3 is TGTGCCAGTAGCGACAGGGGACGTTCTAGCACAGATACGCAGTATTTT. Its protein is CASSDRGRSSTDTQYF.

This clone was counted only a few times. The chain is built from TRBV7-6 and TRBJ2-1, with TRBD1 matching 8 bases. The CDR3 spans 12 residues. The germline CDR1 and CDR2 sequences are SGHVS and FNYEAQ. Trimming removed 5 bases from V and 12 bases from J; junction bases left unmatched: 6. CDR3 sequence: CASSLGQGWQFF. The CDR3 DNA reads TGTGCCAGCAGCCTTGGACAGGGTTGGCAGTTCTTC.

The chain links TRBV5-1 to TRBJ1-3; D possibly corresponds to TRBD1 (6 bases). The ends were cut back, 4 bases at V and 2 bases at J, with 13 bases in the middle. The CDR3 sequence is 15 residues long. Per germline, CDR1 SGHRS and CDR2 YFSETQ. CDR3 in DNA: TGCGCCAGCAGCGCCGAGGGGGGAACTGGAAACACCATATATTTT. Translating it yields CASSAEGGTGNTIYF. The full variable domain, with the rest looked up from reference TRBV5-1 and TRBJ1-3, is KAGVTQTPRYLIKTRGQQVTLSCSPISGHRSVSWYQQTPGQGLQFLFEYFSETQRNKGNFPGRFSGRQFSNSRSEMNVSTLELGDSALYLCASSAEGGTGNTIYFGEGSWLTVV.

The rearrangement joins TRBV14 to TRBJ2-3, with D unresolved. V gave up 5 bases and J gave up 0 bases, with 12 bases separating them. The CDR3 spans 15 residues. Germline loops: CDR1 SGHDN, CDR2 FVKESK. The CDR3 region is CASSGQEPSTDTQYF. DNA of the CDR3: TGTGCCAGCAGCGGTCAGGAACCTAGCACAGATACGCAGTATTTT.

The chain couples TRBV2 to TRBJ1-2, with 10 bases lining up with TRBD1. Germline V lookup: CDR1 SNHLY, CDR2 FYNNEI. This CDR3 has 13 amino acids. Trimming removed 6 bases from V and 8 bases from J; junction bases left unmatched: 6. The CDR3 here is CASRTGGAGGYTF. In DNA, the CDR3 is TGTGCCAGCAGGACAGGGGGCGCGGGGGGCTACACCTTC. The full variable domain, its missing parts supplied by reference TRBV2 and TRBJ1-2, is EPEVTQTPSHQVTQMGQEVILRCVPISNHLYFYWYRQILGQKVEFLVSFYNNEISEKSEIFDDQFSVERPDGSNFTLKIRSTKLEDSAMYFCASRTGGAGGYTFGSGTRLTVV.

This chain connects TRBV5-1 to TRBJ2-1, with 7 bases lining up with TRBD1. CDR1 SGHRS and CDR2 YFSETQ come from the germline V gene. Trimming removed 4 bases from V and 5 bases from J; junction bases left unmatched: 12. The CDR3 runs 16 residues. This CDR3 is CASSAAGTERDNEQFF. The CDR3 DNA follows: TGCGCCAGCAGCGCCGCCGGGACAGAAAGAGACAATGAGCAGTTCTTC. The full variable domain, with the rest looked up from reference TRBV5-1 and TRBJ2-1, is KAGVTQTPRYLIKTRGQQVTLSCSPISGHRSVSWYQQTPGQGLQFLFEYFSETQRNKGNFPGRFSGRQFSNSRSEMNVSTLELGDSALYLCASSAAGTERDNEQFFGPGTRLTVL.

This chain links TRBV15 with TRBJ1-2, with 8 positions matching TRBD1. Germline trimming cut 2 bases from V and 8 bases from J; bases unmatched to any gene: 10. The CDR3 consists of 15 residues. Germline CDR1 reads LNHNV; CDR2 reads YYDKDF (reference sequence). This chain's CDR3 is CATSRTQTGDGGYTF. CDR3 DNA sequence: TGTGCCACCAGCAGAACTCAGACAGGGGACGGAGGCTACACCTTC.

The chain has TRBV19 and TRBJ1-1, with D maybe TRBD1 (6 bases). Germline CDR1 and CDR2: LNHDA and SQIVND (reference sequence). This CDR3 contains 17 residues. Deletions cut 7 bases from V and 6 bases from J, with 27 bases between. CDR3 coding DNA: TGTGCCAGTACCCCCCTGGGGGCCTCCCCCAAGGACGCTGAAGCTTTCTTT. This gives the protein CASTPLGASPKDAEAFF.

The chain recombines TRBV5-4 with TRBJ2-3; D is ambiguous. V gave up 1 base and J gave up 2 bases, with 11 bases separating them. Germline V gene lookup returns CDR1 SGHNT and CDR2 YYREEE (reference sequence). The CDR3 length is 15 residues. The CDR3 bases are TGTGCCAGCAGCTTGTCTGGCACCTACACAGATACGCAGTATTTT. Translating gives CASSLSGTYTDTQYF.

J is TRBJ1-6 and V is TRBV7-3; D gene unclear. This CDR3 region has 15 residues. Trimming took 4 bases from V and 6 from J, leaving 13 bases between them. The germline CDR1 and CDR2 sequences are SGHTA and FQGTGA. In DNA form, the CDR3 reads TGTGCCAGCAGCTATTTGACTGCCGTTAATTCACCCCTCCACTTT. Translated, it gives CASSYLTAVNSPLHF. The full variable domain, its missing parts supplied by reference TRBV7-3 and TRBJ1-6, is GAGVSQTPSNKVTEKGKYVELRCDPISGHTALYWYRQSLGQGPEFLIYFQGTGAADDSGLPNDRFFAVRPEGSVSTLKIQRTERGDSAVYLCASSYLTAVNSPLHFGNGTRLTVT.

This chain links TRBV2 with TRBJ2-2; 8 nucleotides align to TRBD1. The ends lost 7 bases at V and 6 bases at J; junction bases unmatched: 10. Germline V gene lookup returns CDR1 SNHLY and CDR2 FYNNEI. The CDR3 has 15 amino acids. The CDR3 nucleotides read TGTGCCAGCAAGCCCGCCGGACAGGGCGCCGGGGAGCTGTTTTTT. Its translation: CASKPAGQGAGELFF. Complete variable domain (other parts from reference TRBV2 and TRBJ2-2): EPEVTQTPSHQVTQMGQEVILRCVPISNHLYFYWYRQILGQKVEFLVSFYNNEISEKSEIFDDQFSVERPDGSNFTLKIRSTKLEDSAMYFCASKPAGQGAGELFFGEGSRLTVL.

In its sample, this clone was seen once. The rearrangement links TRBV7-8 to TRBJ1-4; D might be TRBD1 (5 bases). Germline V CDR1 and CDR2: SGHVS, FQNEAQ. V was pared by 5 bases and J by 5 bases, with 12 bases between. There are 14 residues in the CDR3. The CDR3 bases are TGTGCCAGCAGCCCCCGACAGTTCAATGAAAAACTGTTTTTT. Protein: CASSPRQFNEKLFF.

V usage is TRBV27 and J usage is TRBJ2-7, with TRBD2 matching over 7 bases. The CDR3 totals 13 residues. The J segment lost 2 bases and the V segment lost 6 bases, leaving 4 bases of the junction unmatched. The germline gives CDR1 MNHEY, CDR2 SMNVEV (reference sequence). The chain's CDR3 is CASRYGGTYEQYF. The CDR3, as DNA: TGTGCCAGCAGGTACGGGGGGACCTACGAGCAGTACTTC.

This clone was detected ten times or more. This chain links TRBV5-5 with TRBJ1-2, with D hard to call. CDR3 length equals 15 residues. Per germline, CDR1 SGHKS and CDR2 YYEKEE (reference sequence). With 1 base removed from V and 0 bases from J, the gap between germline ends came to 10 bases. In nucleotides, the CDR3 is TGTGCCAGCAGCTTGAGAGGGCCCGCTAACTATGGCTACACCTTC. Residues: CASSLRGPANYGYTF.

V usage is TRBV7-2 and J usage is TRBJ1-5; D is perhaps TRBD1 (5 bases). CDR1 and CDR2 (germline): SGHTA, FQGNSA. Trimming pared 1 base from V and 6 bases from J, leaving 7 bases between. This CDR3 has 13 residues. CDR3 coding DNA: TGTGCCAGCAGCTTAGGGAGGGGTCAGCCCCAGCATTTT. Translating gives CASSLGRGQPQHF.

The chain combines TRBV6-1 with TRBJ1-1; D gene unclear. Between the trimmed V and J ends, which lost 4 bases and 0 bases, there was a span of 21 bases. The germline gives CDR1 MNHNS, CDR2 SASEGT. The CDR3 runs 18 residues. This CDR3 reads CASSGHPLGFRLNTEAFF. The CDR3 region has the DNA TGTGCCAGCAGTGGACACCCCCTCGGATTTCGGCTGAACACTGAAGCTTTCTTT.

The chain has TRBV12-2 and TRBJ1-2; the DNA was not compared with TRBD1, the D call given in the table. TRBV12-2 has pseudogene status. The CDR3 is made up of 18 amino acids. The CDR3: CASRSTSPRGHTNYGYTF. Here the CDR3 DNA reads TGTGCAAGTCGCTCCACTTCGCCCCGGGGACACACTAACTATGGCTACACCTTC.

Notes on this clone: Other nucleotide sequences from this sample produce the same CDR3. The chain recombines TRBV2 with TRBJ1-1; the D gene is possibly TRBD1 (5 bases). Germline assignment: CDR1 SNHLY and CDR2 FYNNEI. V was trimmed by 4 bases and J by 4 bases, leaving 10 bases between them. This CDR3 region has 13 residues. In DNA, the CDR3 is TGTGCCAGCAGTGTTGGGGGAAGCACTGAAGCTTTCTTT. Translated, it gives CASSVGGSTEAFF.

V gene TRBV4-1 combines with J gene TRBJ2-7; the match to TRBD1 covers 10 bases. Germline V lookup: CDR1 MGHRA, CDR2 YSYEKL. CDR3 length: 18 amino acids. Trimming cost V 2 bases and J 7 bases; bases outside gene matches: 17. CDR3 DNA sequence: TGCGCCAGCAGCCAAACCTTCGACAGGGGGCTGGCTTATTTGGAGCAGTACTTC. This translates into CASSQTFDRGLAYLEQYF.

This clone appeared a few times. V gene TRBV4-1 combines with J gene TRBJ2-2, with 7 positions matching TRBD1. Germline CDR1 reads MGHRA; CDR2 reads YSYEKL. J lost 5 bases, V lost 3 bases, and 0 bases had no gene match. This CDR3 region has 13 residues. The CDR3 DNA sequence: TGCGCCAGCAGCCAGACAGGGACCGGGGAGCTGTTTTTT. It specifies CASSQTGTGELFF.

This clone has just a few counts. V is TRBV9 and J is TRBJ1-2, with D perhaps TRBD1 (6 bases). Between the trimmed V and J ends, which lost 3 bases and 6 bases, there was a span of 9 bases. This CDR3 spans 12 amino acids. Germline CDR1 and CDR2: SGDLS and YYNGEE. CDR3 protein: CASSGTENGYTF. CDR3 coding DNA: TGTGCCAGCAGCGGGACAGAGAATGGCTACACCTTC.

The rearrangement uses TRBV19 and TRBJ2-7; D is perhaps TRBD1 or TRBD2 (6 bases each). CDR1 and CDR2 from the germline V gene are LNHDA and SQIVND (reference sequence). Trimming removed 7 bases at V and 0 bases at J, with 16 bases between. The CDR3 runs 15 residues. CDR3: CASIEGEADSYEQYF. CDR3 DNA: TGTGCCAGTATAGAGGGGGAGGCGGACTCCTACGAGCAGTACTTC.

V gene TRBV5-1 combines with J gene TRBJ2-7; unclear D gene. Per the germline V gene, CDR1 is SGHRS and CDR2 is YFSETQ. There are 14 residues in the CDR3. The V end lost 0 bases, the J end lost 0 bases, and 7 bases lay between the germline ends. CDR3 region: CASSLAGRSYEQYF. CDR3 nucleotide sequence: TGCGCCAGCAGCTTGGCCGGTCGCTCCTACGAGCAGTACTTC.

The chain carries TRBV6-1 and TRBJ1-4, with 9 bases aligning to TRBD1. From germline, CDR1 is MNHNS and CDR2 SASEGT. J gave up 7 bases and V 1 base, and 1 base lay outside the gene matches. CDR3 length: 14 residues. CDR3 sequence (DNA): TGTGCCAGCAGTGAAGGGACAGGGGTTGAAAAACTGTTTTTT. Protein product: CASSEGTGVEKLFF.

The genes are TRBV28 and TRBJ1-2, with TRBD1 as a possible D gene (5 bases). The CDR3 sequence is 14 residues long. Germline V gene sequence: CDR1 MDHEN, CDR2 SYDVKM. V was pared by 2 bases and J by 5 bases, with 12 bases between. CDR3 nucleotide sequence: TGTGCCAGCAGTTTAGGGGCAGGGTATTATGGCTACACCTTC. Its protein product is CASSLGAGYYGYTF.

Written as DNA, the CDR3 is TGCAGCGTTGATCGAGGATTAGCTAACTATGGCTACACCTTC. Translated, it gives CSVDRGLANYGYTF. The V and J genes are TRBV29-1 and TRBJ1-2; D is uncertain. The CDR3 has 14 amino acids. Per germline, CDR1 SQVTM and CDR2 ANQGSEA. V was trimmed by 3 bases and J by 0 bases, leaving 11 bases between them.

This clone was seen a handful of times. The chain employs TRBV6-4 and TRBJ2-7; perhaps TRBD2 as D (5 bases). The CDR3 runs 19 residues. Per germline, CDR1 MRHNA and CDR2 SNTAGT. The ends were cut back, 5 bases at V and 2 bases at J, with 28 bases in the middle. The CDR3 loop is CASSTSRSRHKGAPYEQYF. Written as DNA, the CDR3 is TGTGCCAGCAGTACTTCCCGGTCAAGGCACAAGGGAGCCCCCTACGAGCAGTACTTC.

The chain couples TRBV6-1 to TRBJ2-5; D possibly corresponds to TRBD1 (6 bases). Germline values: CDR1 MNHNS, CDR2 SASEGT. Trimming took 1 base from V and 1 from J, leaving 13 bases between them. The CDR3 consists of 16 residues. CDR3 DNA sequence: TGTGCCAGCAGTGAAGAGGTGGGGGCCCGCCAAGAGACCCAGTACTTC. Its translation is CASSEEVGARQETQYF.

The gene calls are TRBV9 and TRBJ2-2; TRBD2 might be the D (6 bases). The CDR3 runs 15 residues. Trimming took 4 bases from V and 5 from J, leaving 15 bases between them. Germline loops: CDR1 SGDLS, CDR2 YYNGEE. CDR3 DNA: TGTGCCAGCAGCATTGGGGGGAGCGGGACCGGGGAGCTGTTTTTT. Amino acids: CASSIGGSGTGELFF.

The chain employs TRBV11-2 and TRBJ2-1, with 10 bases fitting TRBD2. CDR1 and CDR2 from the germline V gene are SGHAT and FQNNGV. The trim removed 0 bases at V and 5 bases at J, leaving 1 base unmatched. This CDR3 comprises 15 residues. CDR3 DNA: TGTGCCAGCAGCTTAGAGGGACTAGCGAACAATGAGCAGTTCTTC. This gives the protein CASSLEGLANNEQFF.